Listed here is a single TCR beta chain. This sample was included in a study of blood T cell repertoires in COVID-19. Study-level background: The United States, Italy and Spain were the sources of the acute and convalescent COVID-19 samples. From T cells, B-cell-depleted T cells, or PBMCs came the material, which was cDNA or gDNA.

In the original processing: Nucleated cell counts were estimated from reference gene primer amplification. Sequencing was performed with immunoSEQ multiplex PCR; in TCRdb, only in-frame clones are kept and a portion is missing. The DNA was the basis for D and trimming; V, J and clone size are from that table. The sample carries some 65,000 clones, around 86% recorded once. CDR1 is MNHEY and CDR2 is SVGAGI in the germline V gene. The V and J ends lost 8 bases and 2 bases respectively, with 19 bases between them. The CDR3 consists of 15 residues. The source is a man aged 35-49 years with COVID-19, enrolled during active disease. The source material was peripheral blood. The chain couples TRBV6-5 to TRBJ2-7; D possibly corresponds to TRBD2 (6 bases). CDR3 nucleotides: TGTGCCAGCTCCCTAGCGACACACGGGACCTACGAGCAGTACTTC. Translation: CASSLATHGTYEQYF.